The source of this TCR beta chain is a study of CD8+CD57+ T cells in acquired aplastic anemia. Flow cytometry had shown expanded CD8+CD57+ cells in the patients chosen for sequencing. The use of genomic DNA as template underpinned the TCR beta VDJ and CDR3 profiling. TCRdb fed the reads into MiXCR, producing one record per CDR3 protein. The table has about 160,000 distinct CDR3 sequences, less than 50% seen once. This CDR3 spans 13 amino acids. V lost 0 bases to trimming and J lost 5 bases, with 7 bases between them. The germline V gene has CDR1 ENHRY and CDR2 SYGVKD. Findings and limits, study-wide: No significant difference in CD8+ Simpson's diversity was found between patients and controls.

This clonotype has ten or more counts. Its antigen is unidentified. Sequencing used sorted CD4+, CD8+, or CD8+CD57+ T cells (not recorded which) from PBMCs. The chain uses TRBV10-3 and TRBJ2-5, with D possibly TRBD2 on 5 matching bases. The TCR comes from a human donor with aplastic anemia. In nucleotides, the CDR3 is TGTGCCATCAGTGAGTCTTGGGAGGAGACCCAGTACTTC. Its translation: CAISESWEETQYF.